Shown below are 32 T cell receptor beta chains from a single sample sequenced in a study of technical replicates of blood from a handful of donors. The data were produced by immunoSEQ multiplex PCR, yet TCRdb's version contains in-frame clones alone and is incomplete. The data hold 15,000 to 20,000 clones, with about 83% observed a single time. Material: PBMCs. The source of these receptors is a human donor in good health.

The rearrangement links TRBV6-4 to TRBJ2-1; the match to TRBD2 covers 12 bases. Germline CDR1 MRHNA, CDR2 SNTAGT. The CDR3 loop spans 16 amino acids. Losses at the gene ends were 8 bases for V and 6 bases for J; bases not matched to a gene: 11. The CDR3 DNA sequence: TGTGCCAGCCGAAGACTAGCGGGAGAGGGGGGCAATGAGCAGTTCTTC. Translated, it gives CASRRLAGEGGNEQFF.

This clone was detected once. The chain is built from TRBV5-1 and TRBJ2-5, with D possibly TRBD2 on 7 matching bases. V shed 4 bases and J shed 4 bases, with 17 bases lying between them. The CDR3 consists of 15 residues. CDR1 is SGHRS, CDR2 YFSETQ, per germline. CDR3 protein: CASSPEGGFGETQYF. Here the CDR3 DNA reads TGCGCCAGCAGCCCCGAGGGGGGGTTCGGAGAGACCCAGTACTTC.

V usage is TRBV6-4 and J usage is TRBJ2-3, with 12 bases identical to TRBD2. Germline V CDR1 and CDR2: MRHNA, SNTAGT. Trimming took 2 bases from V and 0 from J; bases not matched to a gene: 0. The CDR3 covers 16 residues. In DNA, the CDR3 is TGTGCCAGCAGTGACGGGACTAGCGGGAGCACAGATACGCAGTATTTT. This gives the protein CASSDGTSGSTDTQYF.

The chain joins TRBV18 to TRBJ2-1; possibly TRBD2 for D (7 bases). CDR1 KGHSH and CDR2 LQKENI come from the germline V gene. This CDR3 is 16 amino acids long. V was cut by 4 bases and J by 2 bases, with 15 bases left in between. As DNA, the CDR3 is TGTGCCAGCTCACAGGGAGGGGGTGAGACCTACAATGAGCAGTTCTTC. As protein: CASSQGGGETYNEQFF.

The chain links TRBV18 to TRBJ1-5; TRBD1 might be the D (5 bases). Per the germline V gene, CDR1 is KGHSH and CDR2 is LQKENI. The CDR3 has 14 amino acids. V lost 6 bases and J 4 bases, leaving 13 bases between the germline ends. The CDR3 region is CASSQDRGNQPQHF. The CDR3 DNA reads TGTGCCAGCTCCCAAGACAGAGGAAATCAGCCCCAGCATTTT.

This chain joins TRBV5-1 and TRBJ2-1, with D possibly being TRBD1 (6 bases). The CDR3 sequence is 13 residues long. V lost 4 bases to trimming and J lost 8 bases, with 13 bases between them. Germline V gene data show CDR1 as SGHRS and CDR2 as YFSETQ. The DNA for the CDR3 is TGCGCCAGCAGCCAGAACAGGGTCGATGAGCAGTTCTTC. This gives the protein CASSQNRVDEQFF.

The rearrangement links TRBV6-6 to TRBJ1-2; maybe TRBD1 (5 bases). The CDR3 runs 15 residues. V dropped 6 bases and J dropped 0 bases, with 14 bases sitting between them. Germline V lookup: CDR1 MNHNY, CDR2 SVGAGI (reference sequence). This chain's CDR3 is CASRQDSDTNYGYTF. As DNA, the CDR3 is TGTGCCAGCAGGCAAGACAGCGATACTAACTATGGCTACACCTTC.

The chain's CDR3 is CASSLAGWGDEQFF. The CDR3 nucleotides read TGTGCCAGCAGCTTAGCTGGTTGGGGGGATGAGCAGTTCTTC. V and J are TRBV11-3 and TRBJ2-1, with D tentatively TRBD2 (6 bases). The CDR3 loop spans 14 amino acids. Germline V gives CDR1 SGHNT, CDR2 YENEEA. V dropped 1 base and J dropped 8 bases, with 12 bases sitting between them.

The chain carries TRBV27 and TRBJ2-7; 9 nucleotides line up with TRBD1. V gave up 3 bases and J gave up 0 bases; unmatched junction bases: 3. The CDR3 is made up of 15 amino acids. The germline V gene encodes CDR1 MNHEY and CDR2 SMNVEV (reference sequence). This chain's CDR3 is CASSFLTGGSYEQYF. The CDR3 DNA is TGTGCCAGCAGTTTCCTGACAGGGGGCTCCTACGAGCAGTACTTC.

This chain connects TRBV5-1 to TRBJ2-2; a possible D gene is TRBD2 (5 bases). V gave up 4 bases and J gave up 7 bases, with 20 bases separating them. Germline V CDR1 and CDR2: SGHRS, YFSETQ. The CDR3 extends over 16 amino acids. This CDR3 is CASSLVTGNVGGELFF. The DNA for the CDR3 is TGCGCCAGCAGCCTCGTTACGGGAAACGTGGGCGGGGAGCTGTTTTTT.

This chain joins TRBV28 and TRBJ2-1; 10 positions match TRBD2. CDR3 length equals 15 residues. Germline V gene data show CDR1 as MDHEN and CDR2 as SYDVKM. J gave up 8 bases and V 7 bases, and 11 bases lay outside the gene matches. The CDR3 sequence: CASTAASGSVDEQFF. The CDR3 DNA is TGTGCCAGCACTGCGGCTAGCGGGAGCGTTGATGAGCAGTTCTTC.

This chain connects TRBV2 to TRBJ2-5; D uncertain. V lost 7 bases and J 4 bases, leaving 4 bases between the germline ends. The CDR3 loop spans 10 amino acids. Germline CDR1 and CDR2: SNHLY and FYNNEI. CDR3 residues: CASKLETQYF. CDR3 DNA sequence: TGTGCCAGCAAACTAGAGACCCAGTACTTC.

The rearrangement uses TRBV6-1 and TRBJ2-7; unclear D gene. This CDR3 is built from 14 residues. V was cut by 0 bases and J by 11 bases, with 17 bases left in between. CDR1 and CDR2 from the germline V gene are MNHNS and SASEGT. The CDR3 sequence: CASSEARITMVEYF. The DNA for the CDR3 is TGTGCCAGCAGTGAAGCGCGAATAACTATGGTAGAGTACTTC.

The chain is built from TRBV9 and TRBJ1-1; D is unclear. Germline assignment: CDR1 SGDLS and CDR2 YYNGEE. CDR3 size: 13 residues. V was cut by 1 base and J by 3 bases, with 7 bases left in between. CDR3 amino acids: CASSVWAYTEAFF. The CDR3 nucleotides read TGTGCCAGCAGCGTATGGGCCTACACTGAAGCTTTCTTT.

The gene calls are TRBV27 and TRBJ1-4; possibly TRBD1 for D (5 bases). Trimming shortened V by 4 bases and J by 8 bases, and 14 bases separated the two germline ends. Germline assignment: CDR1 MNHEY and CDR2 SMNVEV (reference sequence). The CDR3 is 14 residues long. CDR3: CASSSRLRGEKLFF. The DNA for the CDR3 is TGTGCCAGCAGTTCCAGACTCCGGGGGGAAAAACTGTTTTTT.

The genes are TRBV7-8 and TRBJ1-2; the D gene is possibly TRBD1 (5 bases). Trimming removed 0 bases at V and 3 bases at J, with 11 bases between. Germline V gene lookup returns CDR1 SGHVS and CDR2 FQNEAQ. CDR3 length: 15 amino acids. CDR3 amino acids: CASSLAQTVDYGYTF. The CDR3 nucleotides read TGTGCCAGCAGCTTAGCTCAGACAGTAGACTATGGCTACACCTTC.

The chain uses TRBV9 and TRBJ2-7, with TRBD1 matching 7 bases. The V and J ends lost 3 bases and 1 base, in that order; junction bases with no gene match: 7. This CDR3 spans 15 amino acids. Germline values: CDR1 SGDLS, CDR2 YYNGEE. CDR3 sequence: CASSATDRPSYEQYF. CDR3 DNA: TGTGCCAGCAGCGCGACGGACAGGCCTTCCTACGAGCAGTACTTC.

The chain employs TRBV5-1 and TRBJ2-1; 10 bases fit TRBD1. The V gene's germline CDR1 is SGHRS and CDR2 YFSETQ. Trimming removed 5 bases from V and 2 bases from J; junction bases left unmatched: 4. This CDR3 has 15 residues. Here the CDR3 DNA reads TGCGCCAGCAGAACAGGACAGGGGGCCTACAATGAGCAGTTCTTC. Translating gives CASRTGQGAYNEQFF. Full variable domain (rest looked up from reference TRBV5-1 and TRBJ2-1): KAGVTQTPRYLIKTRGQQVTLSCSPISGHRSVSWYQQTPGQGLQFLFEYFSETQRNKGNFPGRFSGRQFSNSRSEMNVSTLELGDSALYLCASRTGQGAYNEQFFGPGTRLTVL.

The genes are TRBV7-3 and TRBJ2-5; 8 positions match TRBD1. This CDR3 contains 13 residues. Trimming removed 2 bases from V and 5 bases from J; junction bases left unmatched: 1. CDR1 is SGHTA and CDR2 is FQGTGA in the germline V gene. The CDR3 nucleotides read TGTGCCAGCAGCTTAGGACAGGGTGAGACCCAGTACTTC. Protein: CASSLGQGETQYF. The full variable domain, rest sourced from reference TRBV7-3 and TRBJ2-5, is GAGVSQTPSNKVTEKGKYVELRCDPISGHTALYWYRQSLGQGPEFLIYFQGTGAADDSGLPNDRFFAVRPEGSVSTLKIQRTERGDSAVYLCASSLGQGETQYFGPGTRLLVL.

The chain links TRBV30 to TRBJ1-5, with D hard to call. V lost 2 bases to trimming and J lost 2 bases, with 10 bases between them. The CDR3 is 14 amino acids. The V gene's germline CDR1 is GTSNPN and CDR2 SVGIG (reference sequence). Here the CDR3 DNA reads TGTGCCTGGAGTCTGGGCGGGGGCAATCAGCCCCAGCATTTT. Translation: CAWSLGGGNQPQHF.

This chain connects TRBV7-6 to TRBJ2-1, with a possible D match to TRBD2 (5 bases). Germline V lookup: CDR1 SGHVS, CDR2 FNYEAQ. This CDR3 has 14 residues. V dropped 7 bases and J dropped 8 bases, with 18 bases sitting between them. The chain's CDR3 is CASTPDSAGYEQFF. The CDR3 bases are TGTGCCAGCACCCCCGATTCCGCGGGCTATGAGCAGTTCTTC.

The chain carries TRBV30 and TRBJ2-3; D perhaps matches TRBD2 (5 bases). V gave up 2 bases and J gave up 3 bases, with 12 bases separating them. Germline CDR1 reads GTSNPN; CDR2 reads SVGIG (reference sequence). This CDR3 region has 14 residues. The CDR3 DNA follows: TGTGCCTGGAGTCGGGCAGCGGTAACAGATACGCAGTATTTT. This sequence encodes CAWSRAAVTDTQYF. The full variable domain, completed using reference TRBV30 and TRBJ2-3, is SQTIHQWPATLVQPVGSPLSLECTVEGTSNPNLYWYRQAAGRGLQLLFYSVGIGQISSEVPQNLSASRPQDRQFILSSKKLLLSDSGFYLCAWSRAAVTDTQYFGPGTRLTVL.

The chain couples TRBV9 to TRBJ2-2; 8 nucleotides agree with TRBD1. The trim removed 1 base at V and 7 bases at J, leaving 9 bases unmatched. The CDR3 is 16 amino acids. The V gene's germline CDR1 is SGDLS and CDR2 YYNGEE. The CDR3 region is CASSVQGAGDVGELFF. Written as DNA, the CDR3 is TGTGCCAGCAGCGTACAGGGGGCGGGTGACGTCGGGGAGCTGTTTTTT.

This chain uses TRBV5-4 with TRBJ2-2, with D hard to call. Germline CDR1 and CDR2: SGHNT and YYREEE (reference sequence). CDR3 size: 15 residues. The germline V and J ends were trimmed by 4 bases and 6 bases, with 16 bases remaining between them. CDR3 sequence: CASSPQPSPAGELFF. The DNA for the CDR3 is TGTGCCAGCAGCCCCCAACCGAGCCCGGCCGGGGAGCTGTTTTTT.

The chain uses TRBV5-1 and TRBJ2-1, with unresolved D. There are 14 residues in the CDR3. Germline loops: CDR1 SGHRS, CDR2 YFSETQ. Trimming took 0 bases from V and 9 from J, leaving 13 bases between them. The CDR3 loop is CASSLGLELGEQFF. The CDR3 nucleotides read TGCGCCAGCAGCTTGGGACTGGAATTAGGTGAGCAGTTCTTC.

The rearrangement links TRBV10-1 to TRBJ2-1; no definite D call. The V gene's germline CDR1 is WNHNN and CDR2 SYGVQD (reference sequence). This CDR3 comprises 13 residues. Trimming took 6 bases from V and 8 from J, leaving 14 bases between them. This chain's CDR3 is CASRVDHEDEQFF. DNA of the CDR3: TGCGCCAGCAGGGTCGACCATGAGGATGAGCAGTTCTTC.

The CDR3 loop reads CASSLDGQREETQYF. The CDR3, as DNA: TGCGCCAGCAGCCTGGATGGCCAGCGGGAAGAGACCCAGTACTTC. The chain employs TRBV5-1 and TRBJ2-5, with D possibly matching TRBD2 (6 bases). V lost 4 bases and J 3 bases, leaving 16 bases between the germline ends. Germline V gene sequence: CDR1 SGHRS, CDR2 YFSETQ. The CDR3 has 15 amino acids. Full variable domain (remainder filled in from reference TRBV5-1 and TRBJ2-5): KAGVTQTPRYLIKTRGQQVTLSCSPISGHRSVSWYQQTPGQGLQFLFEYFSETQRNKGNFPGRFSGRQFSNSRSEMNVSTLELGDSALYLCASSLDGQREETQYFGPGTRLLVL.

In nucleotides, the CDR3 is TGCGCCAGCAGCTTACTTGGACAGGGCGAGAATGAAAAACTGTTTTTT. As protein: CASSLLGQGENEKLFF. The rearrangement joins TRBV5-1 to TRBJ1-4; 8 bases fit TRBD1. The germline V gene has CDR1 SGHRS and CDR2 YFSETQ. The CDR3 sequence is 16 residues long. The V and J ends lost 2 bases and 5 bases, in that order; junction bases with no gene match: 8.

This clone was counted once. The CDR3 DNA reads as TGTGCCAGCAGCTTTCCTACCGGGACAGTAACCTCTTCCAATGAAAAACTGTTTTTT. Translated, it gives CASSFPTGTVTSSNEKLFF. The chain employs TRBV7-9 and TRBJ1-4; TRBD1 agrees at 7 bases. V trimming: 3 bases; J trimming: 5 bases; junction bases outside the gene matches: 18. Looked up from germline, CDR1 is SEHNR and CDR2 is FQNEAQ (reference sequence). The CDR3 loop spans 19 amino acids.

This chain connects TRBV30 to TRBJ2-6; 7 bases agree with TRBD2. Germline assignment: CDR1 GTSNPN and CDR2 SVGIG (reference sequence). The CDR3 spans 20 residues. V lost 0 bases, J lost 0 bases, and 14 bases stayed unmatched. The CDR3 region has the DNA TGTGCCTGGAGTGTAATAAAGTGGGCGGGAGACCGCTCTGGGGCCAACGTCCTGACTTTC. Its translation: CAWSVIKWAGDRSGANVLTF.

This clone was observed a few times. The gene calls are TRBV7-8 and TRBJ2-7; TRBD1 is a possible D gene (6 bases). Trimming took 4 bases from V and 2 from J, leaving 9 bases between them. Germline CDR1 SGHVS, CDR2 FQNEAQ. The CDR3 consists of 13 residues. The CDR3 is CASSSQGPYEQYF. The CDR3 DNA reads as TGTGCCAGCAGCTCGCAGGGGCCCTACGAGCAGTACTTC.

The chain is built from TRBV10-3 and TRBJ1-2, with D uncertain. Trimming removed 2 bases at V and 5 bases at J, with 12 bases between. This CDR3 spans 14 amino acids. CDR1 and CDR2 (germline): ENHRY, SYGVKD. DNA of the CDR3: TGTGCCATCAGTGAGGGCGCAGGCCGATATGGCTACACCTTC. It is translated as CAISEGAGRYGYTF.